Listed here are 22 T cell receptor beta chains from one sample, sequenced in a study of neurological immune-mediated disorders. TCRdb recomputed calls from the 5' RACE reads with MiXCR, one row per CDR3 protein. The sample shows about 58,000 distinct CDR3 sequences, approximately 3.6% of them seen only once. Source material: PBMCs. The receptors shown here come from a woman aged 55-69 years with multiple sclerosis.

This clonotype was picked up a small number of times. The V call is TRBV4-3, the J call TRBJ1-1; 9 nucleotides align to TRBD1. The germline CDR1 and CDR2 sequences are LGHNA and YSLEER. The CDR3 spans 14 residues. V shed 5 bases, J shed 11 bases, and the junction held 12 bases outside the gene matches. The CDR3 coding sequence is TGCGCCAGCAGCTACGCCGCACACAGGGGGCCGGCTTTCTTT. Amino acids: CASSYAAHRGPAFF.

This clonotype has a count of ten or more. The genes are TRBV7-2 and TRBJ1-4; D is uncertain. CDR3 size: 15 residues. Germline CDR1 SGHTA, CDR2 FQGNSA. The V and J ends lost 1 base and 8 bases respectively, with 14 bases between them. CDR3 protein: CASSLVAGSGEKLFF. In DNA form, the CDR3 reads TGTGCCAGCAGCTTAGTGGCCGGGAGCGGGGAAAAACTGTTTTTT. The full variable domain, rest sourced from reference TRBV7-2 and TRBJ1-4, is GAGVSQSPSNKVTEKGKDVELRCDPISGHTALYWYRQSLGQGLEFLIYFQGNSAPDKSGLPSDRFSAERTGGSVSTLTIQRTQQEDSAVYLCASSLVAGSGEKLFFGSGTQLSVL.

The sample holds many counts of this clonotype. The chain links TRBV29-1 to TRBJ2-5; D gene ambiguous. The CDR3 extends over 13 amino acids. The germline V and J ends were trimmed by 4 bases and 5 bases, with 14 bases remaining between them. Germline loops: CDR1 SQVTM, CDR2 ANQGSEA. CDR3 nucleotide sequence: TGCAGCGTTGCCCTAGTCGGCAGTGAGACCCAGTACTTC. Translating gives CSVALVGSETQYF.

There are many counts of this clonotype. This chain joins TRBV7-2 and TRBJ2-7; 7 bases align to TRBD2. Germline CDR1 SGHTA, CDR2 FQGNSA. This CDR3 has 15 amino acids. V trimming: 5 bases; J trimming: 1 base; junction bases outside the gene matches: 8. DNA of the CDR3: TGTGCCAGCAGCCCAACCCCGGGGGGATCCTACGAGCAGTACTTC. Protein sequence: CASSPTPGGSYEQYF.

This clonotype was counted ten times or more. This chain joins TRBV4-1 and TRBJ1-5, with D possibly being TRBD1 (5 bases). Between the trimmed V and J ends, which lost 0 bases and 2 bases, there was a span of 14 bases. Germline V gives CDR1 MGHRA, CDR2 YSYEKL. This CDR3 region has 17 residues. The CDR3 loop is CASSQDPGSGRNQPQHF. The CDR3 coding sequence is TGCGCCAGCAGCCAAGATCCGGGATCGGGACGCAATCAGCCCCAGCATTTT.

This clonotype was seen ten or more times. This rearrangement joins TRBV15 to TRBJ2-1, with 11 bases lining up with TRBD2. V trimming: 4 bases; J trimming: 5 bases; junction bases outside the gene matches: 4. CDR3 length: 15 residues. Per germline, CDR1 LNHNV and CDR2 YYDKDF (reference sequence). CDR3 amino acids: CATSKELAGDNEQFF. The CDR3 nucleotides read TGTGCCACCAGCAAGGAACTAGCGGGAGACAATGAGCAGTTCTTC. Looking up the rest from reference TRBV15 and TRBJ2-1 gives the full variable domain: DAMVIQNPRYQVTQFGKPVTLSCSQTLNHNVMYWYQQKSSQAPKLLFHYYDKDFNNEADTPDNFQSRRPNTSFCFLDIRSPGLGDTAMYLCATSKELAGDNEQFFGPGTRLTVL.

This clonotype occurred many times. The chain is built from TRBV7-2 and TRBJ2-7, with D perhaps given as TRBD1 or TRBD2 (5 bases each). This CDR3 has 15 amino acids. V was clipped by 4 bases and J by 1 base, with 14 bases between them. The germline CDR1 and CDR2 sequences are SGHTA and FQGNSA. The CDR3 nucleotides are TGTGCCAGCAGCTATCAGGTCGGGGCGTCCTACGAGCAGTACTTC. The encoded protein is CASSYQVGASYEQYF.

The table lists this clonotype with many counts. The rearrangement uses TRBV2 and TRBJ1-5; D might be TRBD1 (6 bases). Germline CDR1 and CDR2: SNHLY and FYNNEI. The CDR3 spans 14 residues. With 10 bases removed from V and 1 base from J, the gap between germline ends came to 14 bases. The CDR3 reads CAIGQRGSNQPQHF. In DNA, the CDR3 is TGTGCCATAGGACAGCGCGGGAGCAATCAGCCCCAGCATTTT.

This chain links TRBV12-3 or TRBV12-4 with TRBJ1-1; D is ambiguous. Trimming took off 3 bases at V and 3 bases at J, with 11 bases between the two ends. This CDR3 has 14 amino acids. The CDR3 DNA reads TGTGCCAGCAGTTTCCAGAGCCCCGACACTGAAGCTTTCTTT. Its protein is CASSFQSPDTEAFF.

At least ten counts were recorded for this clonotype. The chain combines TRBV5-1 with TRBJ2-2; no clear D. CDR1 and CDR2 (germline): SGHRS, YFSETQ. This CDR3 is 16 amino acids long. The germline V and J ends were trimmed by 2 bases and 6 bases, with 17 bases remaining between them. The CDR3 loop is CASSLISVPSPGELFF. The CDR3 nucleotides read TGCGCCAGCAGCTTAATCTCGGTCCCCTCCCCCGGGGAGCTGTTTTTT.

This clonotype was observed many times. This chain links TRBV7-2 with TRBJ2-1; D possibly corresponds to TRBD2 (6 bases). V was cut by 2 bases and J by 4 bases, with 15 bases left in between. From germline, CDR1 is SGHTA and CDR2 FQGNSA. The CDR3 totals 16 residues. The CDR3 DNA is TGTGCCAGCAGCTTATTTAGCCGGGAGCTTTACAATGAGCAGTTCTTC. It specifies CASSLFSRELYNEQFF.

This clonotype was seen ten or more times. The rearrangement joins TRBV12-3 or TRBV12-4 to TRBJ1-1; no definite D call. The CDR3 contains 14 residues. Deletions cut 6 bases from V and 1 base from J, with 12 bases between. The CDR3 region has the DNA TGTGCCAGCAGACCGGGTAGGGAGAACACTGAAGCTTTCTTT. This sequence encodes CASRPGRENTEAFF.

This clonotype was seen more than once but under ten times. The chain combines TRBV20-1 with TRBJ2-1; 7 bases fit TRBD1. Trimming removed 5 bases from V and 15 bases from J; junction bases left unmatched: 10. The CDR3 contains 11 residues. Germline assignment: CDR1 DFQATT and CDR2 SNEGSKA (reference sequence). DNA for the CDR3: TGCAGTGCTCCCAGACAGGGAGCGGCGTTCTTC. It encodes CSAPRQGAAFF.

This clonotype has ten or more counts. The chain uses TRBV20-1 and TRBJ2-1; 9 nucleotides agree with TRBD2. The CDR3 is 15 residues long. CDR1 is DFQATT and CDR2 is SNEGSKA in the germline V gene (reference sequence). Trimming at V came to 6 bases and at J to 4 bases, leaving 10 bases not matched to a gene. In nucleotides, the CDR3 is TGCAGTGCCCTGACCCAGCGGGGGGTTTACAATGAGCAGTTCTTC. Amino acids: CSALTQRGVYNEQFF.

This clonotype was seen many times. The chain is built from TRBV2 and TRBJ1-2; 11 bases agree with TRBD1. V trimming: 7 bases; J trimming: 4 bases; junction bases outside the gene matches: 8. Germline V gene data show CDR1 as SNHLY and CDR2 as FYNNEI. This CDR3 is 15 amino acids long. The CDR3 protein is CASKRTGGTTYGYTF. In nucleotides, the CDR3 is TGTGCCAGCAAACGGACAGGGGGCACCACCTATGGCTACACCTTC.

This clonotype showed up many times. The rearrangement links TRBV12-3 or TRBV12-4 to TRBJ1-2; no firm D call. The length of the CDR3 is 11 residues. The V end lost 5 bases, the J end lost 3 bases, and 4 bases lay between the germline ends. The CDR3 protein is CASSVDYGYTF. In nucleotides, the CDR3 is TGTGCCAGCAGTGTAGACTATGGCTACACCTTC.

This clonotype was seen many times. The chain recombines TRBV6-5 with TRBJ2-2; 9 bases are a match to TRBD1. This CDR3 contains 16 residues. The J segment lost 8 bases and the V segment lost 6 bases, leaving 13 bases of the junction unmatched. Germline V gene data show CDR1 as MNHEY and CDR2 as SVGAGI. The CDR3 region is CASRPPGQGVLGELFF. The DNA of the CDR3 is TGTGCCAGCAGACCTCCGGGACAGGGTGTTCTGGGGGAGCTGTTTTTT.

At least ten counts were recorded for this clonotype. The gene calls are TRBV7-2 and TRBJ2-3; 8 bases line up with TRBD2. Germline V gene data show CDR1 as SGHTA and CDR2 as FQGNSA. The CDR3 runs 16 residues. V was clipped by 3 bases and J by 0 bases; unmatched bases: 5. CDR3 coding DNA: TGTGCCAGCAGCTTCCTCGCGGGGGGCAGCACAGATACGCAGTATTTT. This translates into CASSFLAGGSTDTQYF.

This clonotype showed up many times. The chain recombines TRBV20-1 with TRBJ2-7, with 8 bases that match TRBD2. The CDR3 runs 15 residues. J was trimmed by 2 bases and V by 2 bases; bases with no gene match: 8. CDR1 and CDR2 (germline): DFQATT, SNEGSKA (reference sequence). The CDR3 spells CSARQPGTRPYEQYF. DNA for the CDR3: TGCAGTGCTAGACAGCCCGGGACTAGACCCTACGAGCAGTACTTC.

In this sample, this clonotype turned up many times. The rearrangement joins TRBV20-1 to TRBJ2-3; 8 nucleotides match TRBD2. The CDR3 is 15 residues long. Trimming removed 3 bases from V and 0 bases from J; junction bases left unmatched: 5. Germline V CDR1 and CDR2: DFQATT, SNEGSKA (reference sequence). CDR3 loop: CSARDAGGSTDTQYF. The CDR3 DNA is TGCAGTGCTAGGGACGCGGGGGGTAGCACAGATACGCAGTATTTT.

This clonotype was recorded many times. The CDR3, as DNA: TGTGCCAGCAGTCCGGGACAGGGGCTTGGAGAGACCCAGTACTTC. This sequence encodes CASSPGQGLGETQYF. This rearrangement joins TRBV2 to TRBJ2-5, with 10 bases that match TRBD1. V was pared by 5 bases and J by 4 bases, with 7 bases of the junction left unmatched. Looked up from germline, CDR1 is SNHLY and CDR2 is FYNNEI. CDR3 length: 15 amino acids.

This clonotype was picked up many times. The CDR3 nucleotides read TGCGCCAGCAGCTTGGAAAGGGCTGGGAATGAGCAGTTCTTC. Translated, it gives CASSLERAGNEQFF. The rearrangement joins TRBV5-1 to TRBJ2-1; no clear D gene. CDR1 is SGHRS, CDR2 YFSETQ, per germline. CDR3 length: 14 amino acids. Deletions cut 0 bases from V and 7 bases from J, with 11 bases between. The entire variable domain, with the rest obtained from reference TRBV5-1 and TRBJ2-1, is as follows: KAGVTQTPRYLIKTRGQQVTLSCSPISGHRSVSWYQQTPGQGLQFLFEYFSETQRNKGNFPGRFSGRQFSNSRSEMNVSTLELGDSALYLCASSLERAGNEQFFGPGTRLTVL.